This passage covers 24 T cell receptor beta chains from one sample sequenced in a study of CD8 T cells in ankylosing spondylitis. MiXCR, applied by TCRdb to the 5' RACE reads, yields one record per CDR3 protein. The sample lists some 130,000 distinct CDR3 sequences, around 13% occurring once. Sequenced sample: blood, either unsorted or a sorted T cell fraction (not recorded which). The origin of the receptors is a female donor with ankylosing spondylitis or in good health (not recorded which).

The chain links TRBV18 to TRBJ1-3; D is uncertain. The V end lost 0 bases, the J end lost 2 bases, and 8 bases lay between the germline ends. Germline CDR1 KGHSH, CDR2 LQKENI. CDR3 size: 15 residues. The CDR3 reads CASSPPSAPGNTIYF. In nucleotides, the CDR3 is TGTGCCAGCTCACCACCGTCGGCACCTGGAAACACCATATATTTT. The full variable domain, its missing parts supplied by reference TRBV18 and TRBJ1-3, is NAGVMQNPRHLVRRRGQEARLRCSPMKGHSHVYWYRQLPEEGLKFMVYLQKENIIDESGMPKERFSAEFPKEGPSILRIQQVVRGDSAAYFCASSPPSAPGNTIYFGEGSWLTVV.

There are many counts of this clonotype. The chain joins TRBV20-1 to TRBJ1-1; D is undetermined. The germline CDR1 and CDR2 sequences are DFQATT and SNEGSKA (reference sequence). The ends were cut back, 5 bases at V and 0 bases at J, with 4 bases in the middle. The CDR3 contains 11 residues. CDR3 region: CSAEMNTEAFF. CDR3 DNA sequence: TGCAGTGCTGAGATGAACACTGAAGCTTTCTTT.

This clonotype was counted at least ten times. This chain connects TRBV20-1 to TRBJ1-2, with TRBD1 matching over 7 bases. Germline CDR1 DFQATT, CDR2 SNEGSKA (reference sequence). This CDR3 has 14 residues. J lost 3 bases, V lost 2 bases, and 6 bases had no gene match. CDR3 protein: CSARRQGGDYGYTF. Written as DNA, the CDR3 is TGCAGTGCTAGAAGACAGGGTGGGGACTATGGCTACACCTTC.

This clonotype has at least ten counts. The V call is TRBV7-9, the J call TRBJ1-6; 7 bases line up with TRBD1. The CDR3 has 15 residues. Per germline, CDR1 SEHNR and CDR2 FQNEAQ (reference sequence). After removal of 6 bases from V and 8 bases from J, the junction contained 10 bases not matched to a gene. The CDR3 bases are TGTGCCAGCAGACCTTCTACAGGGGCGTATTCACCCCTCCACTTT. It yields the protein CASRPSTGAYSPLHF.

This clonotype occurred many times. The chain links TRBV5-1 to TRBJ2-2, with TRBD2 identical over 13 bases. CDR1 SGHRS and CDR2 YFSETQ come from the germline V gene. The CDR3 has 17 amino acids. The ends lost 5 bases at V and 5 bases at J; junction bases unmatched: 9. In DNA form, the CDR3 reads TGCGCCAGCAGTTTAGGACTAGCGGGAGTTGAAACCGGGGAGCTGTTTTTT. Amino acids: CASSLGLAGVETGELFF.

This clonotype was seen many times. The rearrangement joins TRBV9 to TRBJ2-3; D unresolved. The CDR3 runs 12 residues. Germline CDR1 and CDR2: SGDLS and YYNGEE. The V end was cut by 4 bases, the J end by 6 bases, with 9 bases between. The CDR3 is CASSPSLDTQYF. The CDR3 DNA sequence: TGTGCCAGCAGCCCCAGTTTGGATACGCAGTATTTT.

The chain couples TRBV9 to TRBJ2-5, with 7 bases lining up with TRBD1. Germline CDR1 reads SGDLS; CDR2 reads YYNGEE. This CDR3 is 15 amino acids long. V gave up 3 bases and J gave up 2 bases; unmatched junction bases: 7. The chain's CDR3 is CASSAKGDRQETQYF. CDR3 coding DNA: TGTGCCAGCAGCGCCAAAGGGGACAGACAAGAGACCCAGTACTTC.

V gene TRBV5-4 combines with J gene TRBJ2-7, with D maybe TRBD2 (5 bases). Germline lookup yields CDR1 SGHNT and CDR2 YYREEE (reference sequence). CDR3 length: 15 amino acids. Trimming took 2 bases from V and 3 from J, leaving 15 bases between them. CDR3 amino acids: CASSLAESPFYEQYF. The DNA of the CDR3 is TGTGCCAGCAGCTTAGCGGAATCCCCTTTCTACGAGCAGTACTTC.

CDR3 residues: CASSYPGLGGYEQYF. DNA for the CDR3: TGTGCCAGCAGCTATCCCGGGTTGGGGGGCTACGAGCAGTACTTC. This chain joins TRBV28 and TRBJ2-7; TRBD2 might be the D (6 bases). CDR1 is MDHEN, CDR2 SYDVKM, per germline. V was trimmed by 6 bases and J by 3 bases, leaving 18 bases between them. The CDR3 spans 15 residues.

This clonotype was detected ten times or more. This chain connects TRBV11-2 to TRBJ2-7; 12 nucleotides line up with TRBD2. Germline V CDR1 and CDR2: SGHAT, FQNNGV. V gave up 2 bases and J gave up 4 bases; unmatched junction bases: 0. This CDR3 has 14 residues. The CDR3 nucleotides read TGTGCCAGCAGCTTACTAGCGGGAGGGTACGAGCAGTACTTC. Encoded protein: CASSLLAGGYEQYF.

In its sample, this clonotype was seen a few times. The rearrangement joins TRBV5-1 to TRBJ1-1; D unresolved. This CDR3 region has 14 residues. V lost 0 bases and J lost 4, with 10 bases in between. Germline lookup yields CDR1 SGHRS and CDR2 YFSETQ. The CDR3: CASSLDGPPTEAFF. The DNA for the CDR3 is TGCGCCAGCAGCTTGGACGGACCCCCCACTGAAGCTTTCTTT. The full variable domain, its missing parts supplied by reference TRBV5-1 and TRBJ1-1, is KAGVTQTPRYLIKTRGQQVTLSCSPISGHRSVSWYQQTPGQGLQFLFEYFSETQRNKGNFPGRFSGRQFSNSRSEMNVSTLELGDSALYLCASSLDGPPTEAFFGQGTRLTVV.

The table lists this clonotype with a few counts. The genes are TRBV11-2 and TRBJ2-7; 9 nucleotides line up with TRBD2. J was trimmed by 0 bases and V by 2 bases; bases with no gene match: 2. Germline assignment: CDR1 SGHAT and CDR2 FQNNGV. CDR3 size: 15 residues. The CDR3 here is CASSLRTSASYEQYF. CDR3 sequence (DNA): TGTGCCAGCAGCTTAAGGACTAGCGCCTCCTACGAGCAGTACTTC.

This chain uses TRBV20-1 with TRBJ1-5; D might be TRBD1 (5 bases). With 3 bases removed from V and 4 bases from J, the gap between germline ends came to 10 bases. This CDR3 comprises 13 residues. Germline V CDR1 and CDR2: DFQATT, SNEGSKA (reference sequence). CDR3 sequence: CSASDSLNQPQHF. As DNA, the CDR3 is TGCAGTGCTAGTGACAGCCTTAATCAGCCCCAGCATTTT.

The chain carries TRBV27 and TRBJ2-3; tentative D call: TRBD2 (7 bases). Germline V CDR1 and CDR2: MNHEY, SMNVEV (reference sequence). There are 16 residues in the CDR3. With 1 base removed from V and 5 bases from J, the gap between germline ends came to 16 bases. The CDR3 DNA reads as TGTGCCAGCAGTTTATTGCCTAGCGGAGGGGGAGATACGCAGTATTTT. The encoded protein is CASSLLPSGGGDTQYF.

This clonotype was found many times. V is TRBV29-1 and J is TRBJ1-1; no clear D gene. Per germline, CDR1 SQVTM and CDR2 ANQGSEA. The germline V and J ends were trimmed by 3 bases and 0 bases, with 11 bases remaining between them. The CDR3 totals 14 residues. The CDR3 DNA follows: TGCAGCGTTGAGGCCCCAATGGTGAACACTGAAGCTTTCTTT. Its translation is CSVEAPMVNTEAFF. The complete variable domain, with remaining parts taken from reference TRBV29-1 and TRBJ1-1, reads SAVISQKPSRDICQRGTSLTIQCQVDSQVTMMFWYRQQPGQSLTLIATANQGSEATYESGFVIDKFPISRPNLTFSTLTVSNMSPEDSSIYLCSVEAPMVNTEAFFGQGTRLTVV.

CDR3 sequence (DNA): TGTGCCAGCAGCCAAGCCCCAGGCGGTGGCTACACCTTC. This sequence encodes CASSQAPGGGYTF. This rearrangement joins TRBV4-2 to TRBJ1-2; D unresolved. From germline, CDR1 is LGHNA and CDR2 YNFKEQ. This CDR3 region has 13 residues. V was clipped by 1 base and J by 7 bases, with 10 bases between them.

This clonotype appeared a few times. The V gene is TRBV5-1, the J gene TRBJ2-1; tentative D call: TRBD1 (6 bases). The CDR3 totals 13 residues. CDR1 SGHRS and CDR2 YFSETQ come from the germline V gene. V gave up 4 bases and J gave up 10 bases, with 15 bases separating them. The CDR3, as DNA: TGCGCCAGCAGCAACGGACAGAGCTGGGAGCAGTTCTTC. Protein sequence: CASSNGQSWEQFF.

The V call is TRBV6-5, the J call TRBJ2-7; 7 bases line up with TRBD2. This CDR3 spans 15 amino acids. The ends lost 2 bases at V and 2 bases at J; junction bases unmatched: 6. Germline V gene data show CDR1 as MNHEY and CDR2 as SVGAGI. CDR3 nucleotide sequence: TGTGCCAGCAGTTACGTACCGGGGGGTCCCTACGAGCAGTACTTC. Translation: CASSYVPGGPYEQYF.

In this sample, this clonotype turned up many times. This chain uses TRBV4-2 with TRBJ2-1, with D possibly TRBD2 on 5 matching bases. The CDR3 runs 15 residues. Germline CDR1 is LGHNA and CDR2 is YNFKEQ. Between the trimmed V and J ends, which lost 1 base and 0 bases, there was a span of 7 bases. CDR3 nucleotide sequence: TGTGCCAGCAGCCAAGTGGGGAGCTCCTACAATGAGCAGTTCTTC. Protein product: CASSQVGSSYNEQFF.

This clonotype was picked up many times. The CDR3 nucleotides are TGCAGTGCCAATGACCGACACAATGAGCAGTTCTTC. Translation: CSANDRHNEQFF. V usage is TRBV20-1 and J usage is TRBJ2-1; no definite D call. Trimming removed 6 bases at V and 5 bases at J, with 11 bases between. Germline CDR1 reads DFQATT; CDR2 reads SNEGSKA (reference sequence). The CDR3 sequence is 12 residues long.

V is TRBV19 and J is TRBJ1-2, with TRBD1 as a possible D gene (5 bases). CDR3 length: 14 amino acids. V was shortened by 7 bases and J by 0 bases, with 12 bases between the two germline ends. CDR1 is LNHDA, CDR2 SQIVND, per germline (reference sequence). The CDR3 region has the DNA TGTGCCAGTACCCCGACAGCTTCTAACTATGGCTACACCTTC. It codes for CASTPTASNYGYTF.

This clonotype appeared a single time. The chain uses TRBV19 and TRBJ2-7; D is possibly TRBD1 or TRBD2 (5 bases each). Deletions cut 8 bases from V and 3 bases from J, with 20 bases between. The CDR3 loop spans 15 amino acids. The germline V gene has CDR1 LNHDA and CDR2 SQIVND (reference sequence). The CDR3 DNA reads TGTGCCAGTCGTGTCCTCGCAGGGAGTGTCTACGAGCAGTACTTC. Protein product: CASRVLAGSVYEQYF.

This clonotype was recorded a few times. The chain is built from TRBV20-1 and TRBJ2-5; 10 positions match TRBD2. Germline CDR1 is DFQATT and CDR2 is SNEGSKA (reference sequence). J gave up 3 bases and V 0 bases, and 10 bases lay outside the gene matches. The CDR3 length is 17 residues. CDR3 protein: CSARDRSAAGGKETQYF. CDR3 nucleotides: TGCAGTGCTAGAGATAGATCCGCAGCGGGAGGGAAAGAGACCCAGTACTTC.

This clonotype was seen more than once but under ten times. The CDR3 bases are TGTGCCAGCAGCCAAAGATTTGGACTAGCGACCAATGAGCAGTTCTTC. Amino acids: CASSQRFGLATNEQFF. The rearrangement links TRBV14 to TRBJ2-1; 9 bases are shared with TRBD2. Germline loops: CDR1 SGHDN, CDR2 FVKESK. With 2 bases clipped from V and 6 bases from J, the junction kept 8 bases outside the gene matches. The CDR3 is 16 residues long.